This T cell receptor beta chain was identified during a study of response to subunit inactivated influenza vaccine. A word on this clonotype: Its antigen is as yet unknown.

TCRdb called the RT-PCR reads again in MiXCR, with one record for every CDR3 protein. The sample holds approximately 520,000 distinct CDR3 sequences, around 25% seen once. There are 15 residues in the CDR3. Per germline, CDR1 SGHRS and CDR2 YFSETQ. The J segment lost 8 bases and the V segment lost 4 bases, leaving 6 bases of the junction unmatched. Study-wide findings and caveats: New T cells are recruited in small numbers by each seasonal influenza vaccination, according to the authors' suggestion.

The receptor was isolated from a man aged 50 to 60 who received an inactivated influenza vaccine. This specimen was CD4+ T cells sorted from PBMCs, taken less than 6 days after vaccination. The chain carries TRBV5-1 and TRBJ2-1; 13 nucleotides align to TRBD2. In DNA, the CDR3 is TGCGCCAGCAGCCGACTAGCGGGAGGCGAGGATGAGCAGTTCTTC. Translation gives CASSRLAGGEDEQFF. The whole variable domain, filled in from reference TRBV5-1 and TRBJ2-1, reads KAGVTQTPRYLIKTRGQQVTLSCSPISGHRSVSWYQQTPGQGLQFLFEYFSETQRNKGNFPGRFSGRQFSNSRSEMNVSTLELGDSALYLCASSRLAGGEDEQFFGPGTRLTVL.